This T cell receptor (beta chain) came from a study of brain T cells in children with intractable seizures. Findings and caveats of the study: Only CDR3 sequence similarity suggested viral specificity, without known HCMV serostatus.

The V end lost 0 bases, the J end lost 1 base, and 12 bases lay between the germline ends. The CDR3 spans 16 residues. The germline V gene has CDR1 SGHNT and CDR2 YYREEE (reference sequence). On this clone: Its specificity is not known.

Clones were read by immunoSEQ multiplex PCR, and TCRdb kept only the in-frame ones, dropping some. This repertoire shows about 340,000 clones, nearly 95% found once; its top ten account for around 6%. Time point specified: blood from clinic visit 5 months post-surgery; TSC patient then seizure free. The sequenced cases were selected for having the highest brain T cell transcript signatures. Pre-surgery treatment included at least one anti-epileptic drug. The sample in question was peripheral blood, obtained 4 to 5 months after surgery. The chain combines TRBV5-4 with TRBJ2-3; D may be TRBD1 (6 bases). The source of this sequence is a boy under two years old with tuberous sclerosis and intractable seizures. The CDR3 DNA follows: TGTGCCAGCAGCTTGGCGGTACAGGGTCGCACAGATACGCAGTATTTT. It encodes CASSLAVQGRTDTQYF.